A selection of T cell receptor beta chains follows, all from one sample in a study of blood T cell repertoires in COVID-19. Sequencing was performed with immunoSEQ multiplex PCR; in TCRdb, only in-frame clones are kept and a portion is missing. The profile shows some 340,000 clones, 83% of them singletons. Material for sequencing was PBMCs or T cells enriched from blood (not recorded which). The receptors here all came from a woman aged 50 to 60 who had recovered from COVID-19. The CDR3 runs from the conserved cysteine through the conserved F or W. Each record gives: clone size, J gene, D gene, V gene, CDR3 DNA, CDR3 protein. D genes are given only for firm matches. The listing skips clone size in some rows; elsewhere it reads once, few, many or a size class.

. TRBJ1-1 . TRBV6-5 TGTGCCAGCAGCCGCGGTGGCACTGAAGCTTTCTTT CASSRGGTEAFF
. TRBJ1-6 . TRBV2 TGTGCCAGCAGTGAAACCAGGGGCCCTAATTCACCCCTCCACTTT CASSETRGPNSPLHF
. TRBJ2-7 TRBD1 TRBV3-1/TRBV3-2 TGTGCCAGCAGCCACGCACCGGGACAGGGATACGAGCAGTACTTC CASSHAPGQGYEQYF
few TRBJ2-3 . TRBV5-5 TGTGCCAGCAGCTTGTACCTATTGGCAGGGGGGCTTGCAGATACGCAGTATTTT CASSLYLLAGGLADTQYF
few TRBJ1-5 . TRBV30 TGTGCCTGGAGTGTGTTGCAGGGTGATCAGCCCCAGCATTTT CAWSVLQGDQPQHF
. TRBJ2-2 TRBD1 TRBV24-1 TGTGCCACCAGTGCTCGGGACAGGGACACCGGGGAGCTGTTTTTT CATSARDRDTGELFF
. TRBJ1-1 . TRBV6-1 TGTGCCAGCAGTGAAACAGGTGGAGCTTTCTTT CASSETGGAFF
. TRBJ1-2 . TRBV7-8 TGTGCCAGCAGCTTAGCGGGGGGGCACAACTATGGCTACACCTTC CASSLAGGHNYGYTF
. TRBJ2-1 TRBD2 TRBV7-3 TGTGCCAGCAGCTTAGTAGGAGGTCGGGGACTAGTCGATGAGCAGTTCTTC CASSLVGGRGLVDEQFF
. TRBJ2-2 TRBD2 TRBV7-2 TGTGCCAGCAGCTTAATCGGGGGGACTACCGGGGAGCTGTTTTTT CASSLIGGTTGELFF
once TRBJ2-3 TRBD2 TRBV11-2 TGTGCCAGCAGCGACGGGACTAGCGGGAGGGGGAGTACGCAGTATTTT CASSDGTSGRGSTQYF
. TRBJ2-7 TRBD1 TRBV29-1 TGCAGCGTTGGGGGGGACAGGGGCGAGCAGTACTTC CSVGGDRGEQYF
. TRBJ2-7 . TRBV5-5 TGTGCCAGCAGTAACATGAACTACGAGCAGTACTTC CASSNMNYEQYF
. TRBJ1-2 TRBD1 TRBV5-6 TGTGCCAGCGTAAATAGACAGGGGGCTAAGGGCTACACCTTC CASVNRQGAKGYTF
. TRBJ2-7 TRBD1 TRBV6-1 TGTGCCAGCAGTGAAAAGGGGACAGGGTGGGATTACGAGCAGTACTTC CASSEKGTGWDYEQYF
. TRBJ1-2 . TRBV7-2 TGTGCCAGCAGCTTAGAAGTCAGTAACTATGGCTACACCTTC CASSLEVSNYGYTF
once TRBJ2-1 TRBD2 TRBV7-3 TGTGCCAGCAGCCAAGGGGCAGGACCTTTAGCGGGAGGACACCAATCCTACAATGAGCAGTTCTTC CASSQGAGPLAGGHQSYNEQFF